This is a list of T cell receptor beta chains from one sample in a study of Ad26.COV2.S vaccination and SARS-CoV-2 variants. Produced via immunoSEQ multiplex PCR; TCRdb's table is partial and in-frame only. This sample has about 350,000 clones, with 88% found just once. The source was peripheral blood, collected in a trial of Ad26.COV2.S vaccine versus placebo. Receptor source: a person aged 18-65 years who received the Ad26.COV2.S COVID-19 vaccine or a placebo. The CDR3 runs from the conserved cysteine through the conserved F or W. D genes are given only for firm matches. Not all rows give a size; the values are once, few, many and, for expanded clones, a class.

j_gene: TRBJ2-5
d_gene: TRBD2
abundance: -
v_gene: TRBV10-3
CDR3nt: TGTGCCATCTGTAGAAGCGGGGGGGAGACCCAGTACTTC
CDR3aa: CAICRSGGETQYF

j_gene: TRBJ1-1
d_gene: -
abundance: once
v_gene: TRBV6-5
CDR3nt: TGTGCCAGCAGTTACTTCACCCCAGAGCAGGGAGCTTTCTTT
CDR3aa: CASSYFTPEQGAFF

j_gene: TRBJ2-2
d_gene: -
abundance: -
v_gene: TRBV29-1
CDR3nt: TGCAGCGTTGAATCGGGGCTAAAAGGCACCGGGGAGCTGTTTTTT
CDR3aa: CSVESGLKGTGELFF

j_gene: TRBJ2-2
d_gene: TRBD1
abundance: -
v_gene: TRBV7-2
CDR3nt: TGTGCCAGCAGAAAGACAGGGGCTGACACCGGGGAGCTGTTTTTT
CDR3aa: CASRKTGADTGELFF

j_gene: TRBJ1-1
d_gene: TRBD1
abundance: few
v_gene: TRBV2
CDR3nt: TGTGCCAGCAGCCCAGGGGGAGGGGCGACTGAAGCTTTCTTT
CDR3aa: CASSPGGGATEAFF

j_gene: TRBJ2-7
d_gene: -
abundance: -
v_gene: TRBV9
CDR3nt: TGTGCCAGCAGCACGGGCCACTCCTACGAGCAGTACTTC
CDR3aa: CASSTGHSYEQYF

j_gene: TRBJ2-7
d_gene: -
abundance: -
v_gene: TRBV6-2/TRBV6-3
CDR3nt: TGTGCCAGCAGTTATGGACGGGCGTACTCCTACGAGCAGTACTTC
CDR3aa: CASSYGRAYSYEQYF

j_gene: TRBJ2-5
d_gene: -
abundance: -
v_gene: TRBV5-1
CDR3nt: TGCGCCTGCAGAATCGGGTTCCAAGAGACCCAGTACTTC
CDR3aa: CACRIGFQETQYF

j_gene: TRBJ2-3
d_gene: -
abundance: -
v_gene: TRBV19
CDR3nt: TGTGCCAGTACCCCAGATCGGACAGATACGCAGTATTTT
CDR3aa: CASTPDRTDTQYF

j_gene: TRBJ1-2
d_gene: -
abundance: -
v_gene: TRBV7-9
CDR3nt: TGTGCCAGCAGCTTACGGAACTATGGCTACACCTTC
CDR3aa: CASSLRNYGYTF

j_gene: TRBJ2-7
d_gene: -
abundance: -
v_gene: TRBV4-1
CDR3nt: TGCGCCAGCAGCCAAGATTTCGTGGGGGCCTACGAGCAGTACTTC
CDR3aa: CASSQDFVGAYEQYF

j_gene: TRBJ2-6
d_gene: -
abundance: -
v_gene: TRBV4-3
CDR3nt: TGCGCCAGCAGCCAAGTATCAACAGGCTCCTCTGGGGCCAACGTCCTGACTTTC
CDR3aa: CASSQVSTGSSGANVLTF

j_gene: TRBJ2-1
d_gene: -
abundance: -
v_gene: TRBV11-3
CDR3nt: TGTGCCAGCAGCTTAGCCCCGGACCACTCTGGTAATGAGCAGTTCTTC
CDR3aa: CASSLAPDHSGNEQFF

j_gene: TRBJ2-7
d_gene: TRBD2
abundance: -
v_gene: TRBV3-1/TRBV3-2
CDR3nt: TGTGCCAGCAGCCCTGGCAACGGGAGGATCGCCTACGAGCAGTACTTC
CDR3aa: CASSPGNGRIAYEQYF

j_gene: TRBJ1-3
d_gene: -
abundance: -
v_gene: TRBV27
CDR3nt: TGTGCCAGGGAGGGCGGGGTTAACTCTGGAAACACCATATATTTT
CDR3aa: CAREGGVNSGNTIYF

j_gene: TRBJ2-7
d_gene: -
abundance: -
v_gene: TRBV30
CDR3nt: TGTGCCTGGAGGGGGACACCAGCCTACGAGCAGTACTTC
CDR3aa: CAWRGTPAYEQYF

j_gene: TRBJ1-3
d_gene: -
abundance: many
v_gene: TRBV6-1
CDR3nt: TGTGCCAGCAGTGAAGCTCCGGACACCTCTGGAAACACCATATATTTT
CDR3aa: CASSEAPDTSGNTIYF

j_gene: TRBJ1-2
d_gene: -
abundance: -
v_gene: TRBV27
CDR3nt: TGTGCCAGCAGTTGGGGGGGGTCGAACTATGGCTACACCTTC
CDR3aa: CASSWGGSNYGYTF

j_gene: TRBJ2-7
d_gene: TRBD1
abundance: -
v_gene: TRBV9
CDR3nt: TGTGCCAGCAGCGTAGGACAGGGAATTCTCTACGAGCAGTACTTC
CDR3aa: CASSVGQGILYEQYF

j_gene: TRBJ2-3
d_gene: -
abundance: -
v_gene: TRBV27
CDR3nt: TGTGCCAGCAGGATCATTGTGACAGATACGCAGTATTTT
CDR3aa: CASRIIVTDTQYF

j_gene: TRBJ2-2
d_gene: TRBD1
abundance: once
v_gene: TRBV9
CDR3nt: TGTGCCAGCAGCGCAGTACAGGGGGCCGCCGGGGAGCTGTTTTTT
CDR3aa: CASSAVQGAAGELFF

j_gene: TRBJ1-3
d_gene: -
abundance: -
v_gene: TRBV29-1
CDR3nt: TGCAGCGTTGAAAAAATTGGTGTGAGGGACACCATATATTTT
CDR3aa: CSVEKIGVRDTIYF

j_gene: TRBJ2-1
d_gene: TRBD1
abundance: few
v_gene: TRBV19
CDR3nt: TGTGCCAGTAGTATAGGACAGGGTTCCTACAATGAGCAGTTCTTC
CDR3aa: CASSIGQGSYNEQFF

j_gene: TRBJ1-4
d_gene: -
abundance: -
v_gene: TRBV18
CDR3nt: TGTGCCAGCTCACCTGCGACAGTGTTGTCTGAAAAACTGTTTTTT
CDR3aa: CASSPATVLSEKLFF

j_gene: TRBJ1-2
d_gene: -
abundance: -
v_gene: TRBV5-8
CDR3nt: TGTGCCAGCAGCTTAAATAGCTACACCTTC
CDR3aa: CASSLNSYTF

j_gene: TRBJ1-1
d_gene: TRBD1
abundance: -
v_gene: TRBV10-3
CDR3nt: TGTGCCATCACTAGGACAGGGACAAGGTCTGAAGCTTTCTTT
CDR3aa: CAITRTGTRSEAFF

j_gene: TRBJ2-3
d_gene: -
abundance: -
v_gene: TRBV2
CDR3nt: TGTGCCAGCAGTGGGGGCAATTGGGATACGCAGTATTTT
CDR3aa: CASSGGNWDTQYF

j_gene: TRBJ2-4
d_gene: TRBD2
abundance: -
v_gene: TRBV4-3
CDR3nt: TGCGCCAGCAGCCAAGGGACGGGGGGGGTGAACATTCAGTACTTC
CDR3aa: CASSQGTGGVNIQYF

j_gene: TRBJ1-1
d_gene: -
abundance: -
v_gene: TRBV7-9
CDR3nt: TGTGCCAGCAGCTTAGTTTTCGGGGTAAAGTACACTGAAGCTTTCTTT
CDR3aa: CASSLVFGVKYTEAFF

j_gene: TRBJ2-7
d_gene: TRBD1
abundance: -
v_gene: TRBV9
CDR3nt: TGTGCCAGCAGCTCCACAGGGGTGGGCGAGCAGTACTTC
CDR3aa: CASSSTGVGEQYF

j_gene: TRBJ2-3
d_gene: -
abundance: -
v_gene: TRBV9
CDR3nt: TGTGCCAGCAGCGTAGAATCCTTAAGCACAGATACGCAGTATTTT
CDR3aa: CASSVESLSTDTQYF

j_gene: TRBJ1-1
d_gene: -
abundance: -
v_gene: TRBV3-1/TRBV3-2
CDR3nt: TGTGCCAGCAGCCAAGGGGGCGTAGGCACTGAAGCTTTCTTT
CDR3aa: CASSQGGVGTEAFF

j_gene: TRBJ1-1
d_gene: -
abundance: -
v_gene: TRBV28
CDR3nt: TGTGCCAGCTACGCGATCGGGGGCCGGGTAGGCACTGAAGCTTTCTTT
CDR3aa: CASYAIGGRVGTEAFF

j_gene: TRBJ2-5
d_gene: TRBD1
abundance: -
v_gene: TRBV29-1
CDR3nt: TGCAGCGTTGAACGGCCCGGGACAGGAGAGACCCAGTACTTC
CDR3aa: CSVERPGTGETQYF

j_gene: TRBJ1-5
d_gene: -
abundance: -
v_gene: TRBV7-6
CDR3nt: TGTGCCAGCAGCTTATCAGGGGACGGAAATCAGCCCCAGCATTTT
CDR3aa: CASSLSGDGNQPQHF

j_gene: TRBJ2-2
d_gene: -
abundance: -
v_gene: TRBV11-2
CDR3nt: TGTGCCAGCAGCTTTGGTTCTAGCCGAGTACAAGGCGGGGAGCTGTTTTTT
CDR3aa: CASSFGSSRVQGGELFF

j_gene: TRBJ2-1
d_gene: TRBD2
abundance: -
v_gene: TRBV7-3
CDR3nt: TGTGCCAGCAGCTCAACCGGGTTAGCGGGAGTAGGTGAGCAGTTCTTC
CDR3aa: CASSSTGLAGVGEQFF

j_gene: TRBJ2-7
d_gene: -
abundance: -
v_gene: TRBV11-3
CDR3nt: TGTGCCAGCAGCTTAGGAATATTCTACGAGCAGTACTTC
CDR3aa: CASSLGIFYEQYF

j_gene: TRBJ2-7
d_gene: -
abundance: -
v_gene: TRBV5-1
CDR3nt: TGCGCCAGCAGCCTAGGGACTGGAGACGAGCAGTACTTC
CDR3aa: CASSLGTGDEQYF

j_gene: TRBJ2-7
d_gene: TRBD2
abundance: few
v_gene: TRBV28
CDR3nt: TGTGCCAGCAGAAGCCCTGGGAGGGTCCCCTACGAGCAGTACTTC
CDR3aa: CASRSPGRVPYEQYF

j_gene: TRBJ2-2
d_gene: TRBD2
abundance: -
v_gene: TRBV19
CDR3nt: TGTGCCAGTAGTATAGATGGTGCGGGAGTCTTCGCGAACACCGGGGAGCTGTTTTTT
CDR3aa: CASSIDGAGVFANTGELFF

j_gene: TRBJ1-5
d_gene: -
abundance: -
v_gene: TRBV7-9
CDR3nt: TGTGCCAGCACCTTAACAGGGTCACCTCAGCCCCAGCATTTT
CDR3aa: CASTLTGSPQPQHF

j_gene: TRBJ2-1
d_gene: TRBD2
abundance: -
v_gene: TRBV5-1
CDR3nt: TGCGCCAGCAGCTCCGGGACTACCTACAATGAGCAGTTCTTC
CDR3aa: CASSSGTTYNEQFF